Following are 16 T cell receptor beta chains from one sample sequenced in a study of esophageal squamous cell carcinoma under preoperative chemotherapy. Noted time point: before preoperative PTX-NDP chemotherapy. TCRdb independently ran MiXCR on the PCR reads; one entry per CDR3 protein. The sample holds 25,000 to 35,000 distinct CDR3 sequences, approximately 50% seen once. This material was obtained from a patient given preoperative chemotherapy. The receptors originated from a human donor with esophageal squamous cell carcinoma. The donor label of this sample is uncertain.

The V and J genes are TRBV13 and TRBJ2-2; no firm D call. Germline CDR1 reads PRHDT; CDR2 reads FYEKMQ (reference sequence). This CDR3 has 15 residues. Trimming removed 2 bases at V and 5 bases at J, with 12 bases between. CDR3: CASSLSQRPTGELFF. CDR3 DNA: TGTGCCAGCAGCTTATCTCAACGGCCAACCGGGGAGCTGTTTTTT.

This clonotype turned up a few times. Here the CDR3 DNA reads TGTGCCAGCAGCTTAACGCTAGCGGGGACAAACGGAGGTACGCAGTATTTT. It codes for CASSLTLAGTNGGTQYF. V is TRBV7-2 and J is TRBJ2-3; 9 nucleotides align to TRBD2. CDR1 is SGHTA, CDR2 FQGNSA, per germline. The ends lost 2 bases at V and 8 bases at J; junction bases unmatched: 14. CDR3 size: 17 residues.

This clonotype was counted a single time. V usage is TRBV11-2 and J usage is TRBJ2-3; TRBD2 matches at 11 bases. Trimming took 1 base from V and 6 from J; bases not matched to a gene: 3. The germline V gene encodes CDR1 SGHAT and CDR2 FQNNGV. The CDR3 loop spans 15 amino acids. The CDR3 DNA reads TGTGCCAGCAGCTTAGTAGCGGGGGGGCCCGATACGCAGTATTTT. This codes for CASSLVAGGPDTQYF.

CDR3: CASCFSASGQETQYF. CDR3 bases: TGTGCCAGCTGTTTCTCGGCTAGCGGCCAAGAGACCCAGTACTTC. The rearrangement joins TRBV6-5 to TRBJ2-5; TRBD2 matches 7 bases. Germline assignment: CDR1 MNHEY and CDR2 SVGAGI. The CDR3 has 15 amino acids. With V trimmed by 8 bases and J by 1 base, 10 bases remained unmatched.

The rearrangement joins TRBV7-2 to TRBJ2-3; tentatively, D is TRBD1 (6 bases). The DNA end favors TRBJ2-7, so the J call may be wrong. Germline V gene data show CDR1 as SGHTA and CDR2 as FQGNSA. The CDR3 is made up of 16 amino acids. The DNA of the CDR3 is TGTGCCAGCAGCCCCCGCCGCAGGGGAGCCAAAAATACGCAGTACTTC. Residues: CASSPRRRGAKNTQYF.

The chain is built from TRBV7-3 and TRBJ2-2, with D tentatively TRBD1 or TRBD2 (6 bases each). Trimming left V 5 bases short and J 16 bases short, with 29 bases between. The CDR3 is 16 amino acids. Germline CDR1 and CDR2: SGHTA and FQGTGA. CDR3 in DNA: TGTGCCAGCAGCGGCGTTCAGGCCGGGGGCACCGGGGCGCAGTTTTTT. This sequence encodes CASSGVQAGGTGAQFF.

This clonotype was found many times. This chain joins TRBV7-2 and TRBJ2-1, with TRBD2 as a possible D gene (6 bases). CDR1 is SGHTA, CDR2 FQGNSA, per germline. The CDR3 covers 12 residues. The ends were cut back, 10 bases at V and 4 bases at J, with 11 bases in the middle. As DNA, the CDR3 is TGTGCCACGGGACTCGTTTACAATGAGCAGTTCTTC. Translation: CATGLVYNEQFF. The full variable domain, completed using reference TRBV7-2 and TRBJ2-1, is GAGVSQSPSNKVTEKGKDVELRCDPISGHTALYWYRQSLGQGLEFLIYFQGNSAPDKSGLPSDRFSAERTGGSVSTLTIQRTQQEDSAVYLCATGLVYNEQFFGPGTRLTVL.

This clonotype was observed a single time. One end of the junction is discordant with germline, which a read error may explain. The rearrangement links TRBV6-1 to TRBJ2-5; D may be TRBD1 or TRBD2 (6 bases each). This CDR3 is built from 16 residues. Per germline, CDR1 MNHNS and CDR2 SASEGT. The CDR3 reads CASRGFGGRDQETQYF. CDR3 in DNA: TGTGCCAGCAGGGGGTTCGGGGGCCGCGACCAAGAGACGCAGTACTTC.

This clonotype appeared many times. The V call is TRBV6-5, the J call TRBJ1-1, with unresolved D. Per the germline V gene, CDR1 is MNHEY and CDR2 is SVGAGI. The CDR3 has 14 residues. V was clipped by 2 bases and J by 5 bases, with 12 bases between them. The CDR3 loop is CASSYQRAGTEAFF. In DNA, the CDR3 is TGTGCCAGCAGTTACCAAAGGGCGGGAACTGAAGCTTTCTTT.

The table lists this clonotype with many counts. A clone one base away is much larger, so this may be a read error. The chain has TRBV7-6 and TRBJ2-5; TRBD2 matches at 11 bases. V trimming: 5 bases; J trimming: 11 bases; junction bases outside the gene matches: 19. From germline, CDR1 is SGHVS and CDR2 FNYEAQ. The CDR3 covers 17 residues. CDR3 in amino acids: CASSKRGSSGRGDEQYF. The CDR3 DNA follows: TGTGCCAGCAGCAAACGGGGGAGTAGCGGGAGGGGGGATGAGCAGTACTTC.

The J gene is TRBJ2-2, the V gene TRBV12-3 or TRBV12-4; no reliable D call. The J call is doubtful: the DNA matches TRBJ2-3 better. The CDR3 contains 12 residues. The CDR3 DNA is TGTGCAATTACTCCGAACACCGGTGCGCAGTATTTT. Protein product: CAITPNTGAQYF.

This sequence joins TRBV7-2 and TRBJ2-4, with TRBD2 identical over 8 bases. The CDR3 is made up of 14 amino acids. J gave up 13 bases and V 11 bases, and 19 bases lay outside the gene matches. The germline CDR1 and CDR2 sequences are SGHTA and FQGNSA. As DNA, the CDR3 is TGTGCCGGGAGCGGGGGCGGGGACCGAGACACCCAGTACTTC. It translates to CAGSGGGDRDTQYF.

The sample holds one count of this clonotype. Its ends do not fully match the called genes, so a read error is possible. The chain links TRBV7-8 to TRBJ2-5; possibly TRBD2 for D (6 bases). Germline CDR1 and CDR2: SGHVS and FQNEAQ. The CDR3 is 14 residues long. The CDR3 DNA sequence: TGTGCGAGCAGCGGAGGGCTCGGCCAAGATACCCAGTACTTC. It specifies CASSGGLGQDTQYF.

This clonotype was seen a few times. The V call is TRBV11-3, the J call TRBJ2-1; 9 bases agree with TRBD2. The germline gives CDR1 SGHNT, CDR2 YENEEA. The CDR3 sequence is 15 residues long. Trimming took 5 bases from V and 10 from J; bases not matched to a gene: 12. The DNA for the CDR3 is TGTGCCAGCAGCCCTCGGGCGGGAGGGGTGAGGGAGCAGTTCTTC. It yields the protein CASSPRAGGVREQFF.

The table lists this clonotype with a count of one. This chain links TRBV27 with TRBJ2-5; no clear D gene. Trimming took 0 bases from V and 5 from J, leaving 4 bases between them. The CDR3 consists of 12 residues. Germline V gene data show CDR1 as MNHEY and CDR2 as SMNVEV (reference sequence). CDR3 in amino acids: CASSLSGETQYF. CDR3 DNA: TGTGCCAGCAGTTTATCTGGGGAGACCCAGTACTTC.

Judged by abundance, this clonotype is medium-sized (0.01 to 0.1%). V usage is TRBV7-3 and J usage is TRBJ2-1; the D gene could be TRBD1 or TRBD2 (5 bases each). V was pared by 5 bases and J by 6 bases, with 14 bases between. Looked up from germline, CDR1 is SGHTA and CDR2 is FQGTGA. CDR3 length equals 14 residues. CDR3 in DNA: TGTGCCAGCAGCCCTCAAGGGACCGGCAATGAGCAGTTCTTC. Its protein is CASSPQGTGNEQFF.